This record concerns one TCR beta chain sequence. The data derive from a study of blood T cell repertoires in COVID-19. Some clones are missing from TCRdb's copy, which holds only in-frame ones; the method was immunoSEQ multiplex PCR. The data contain roughly 100,000 clones, approximately 92% of them singletons. The CDR3 is made up of 15 amino acids. Unmatched junction bases numbered 8, after V lost 4 bases and J lost 7 bases. Germline CDR1 SGHTA, CDR2 FQGNSA. Specimen: peripheral blood. This receptor was obtained from a woman between 50 and 59 years old with COVID-19, enrolled during active disease. The chain combines TRBV7-2 with TRBJ2-1, with 9 nucleotides matching TRBD2. CDR3 sequence: CASSSQRGGANEQFF. As DNA, the CDR3 is TGTGCCAGCAGCTCTCAACGCGGGGGGGCTAATGAGCAGTTCTTC.